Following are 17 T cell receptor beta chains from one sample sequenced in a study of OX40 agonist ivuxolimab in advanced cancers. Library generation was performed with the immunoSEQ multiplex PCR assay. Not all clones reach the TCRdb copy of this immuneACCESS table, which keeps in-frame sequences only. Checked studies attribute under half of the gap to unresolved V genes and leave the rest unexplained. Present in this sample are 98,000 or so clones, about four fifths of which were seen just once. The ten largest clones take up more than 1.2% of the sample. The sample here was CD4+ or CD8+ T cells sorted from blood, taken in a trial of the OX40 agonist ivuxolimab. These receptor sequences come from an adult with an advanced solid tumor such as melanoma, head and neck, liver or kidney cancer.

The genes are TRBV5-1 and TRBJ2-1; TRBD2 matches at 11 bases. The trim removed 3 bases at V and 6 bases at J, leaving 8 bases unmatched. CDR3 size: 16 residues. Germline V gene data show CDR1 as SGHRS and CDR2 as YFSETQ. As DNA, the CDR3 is TGCGCCAGCAGCTCCCCTGGAGGGACTAGCGGCAATGAGCAGTTCTTC. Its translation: CASSSPGGTSGNEQFF.

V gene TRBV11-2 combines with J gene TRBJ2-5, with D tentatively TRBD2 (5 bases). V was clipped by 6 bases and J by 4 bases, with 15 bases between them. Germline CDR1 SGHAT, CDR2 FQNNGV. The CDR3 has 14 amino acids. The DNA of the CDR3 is TGTGCCAGCAGACGAAACCTAGCAGGAGAGACCCAGTACTTC. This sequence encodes CASRRNLAGETQYF.

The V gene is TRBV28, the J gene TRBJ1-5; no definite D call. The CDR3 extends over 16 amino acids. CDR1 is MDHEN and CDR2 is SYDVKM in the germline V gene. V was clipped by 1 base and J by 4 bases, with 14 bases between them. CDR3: CASSLLARLSNQPQHF. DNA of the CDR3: TGTGCCAGCAGTTTATTGGCCAGGCTCAGTAATCAGCCCCAGCATTTT.

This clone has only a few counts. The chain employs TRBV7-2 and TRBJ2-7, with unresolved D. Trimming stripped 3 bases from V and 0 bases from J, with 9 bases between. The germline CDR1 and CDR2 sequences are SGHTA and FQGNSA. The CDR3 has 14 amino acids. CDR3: CASSLGRSSYEQYF. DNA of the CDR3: TGTGCCAGCAGCTTGGGCAGGAGCTCCTACGAGCAGTACTTC.

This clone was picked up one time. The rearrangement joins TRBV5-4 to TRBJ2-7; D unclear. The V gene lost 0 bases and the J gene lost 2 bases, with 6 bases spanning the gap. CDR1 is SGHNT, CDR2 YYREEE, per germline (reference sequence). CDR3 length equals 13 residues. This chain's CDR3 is CASSLDKTYEQYF. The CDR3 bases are TGTGCCAGCAGCTTGGACAAAACCTACGAGCAGTACTTC.

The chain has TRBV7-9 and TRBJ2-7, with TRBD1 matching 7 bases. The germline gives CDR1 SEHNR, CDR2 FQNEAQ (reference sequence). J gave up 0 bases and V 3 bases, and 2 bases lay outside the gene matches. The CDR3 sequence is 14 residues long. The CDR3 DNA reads TGTGCCAGCAGCTTTCGGGACAGCTCCTACGAGCAGTACTTC. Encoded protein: CASSFRDSSYEQYF.

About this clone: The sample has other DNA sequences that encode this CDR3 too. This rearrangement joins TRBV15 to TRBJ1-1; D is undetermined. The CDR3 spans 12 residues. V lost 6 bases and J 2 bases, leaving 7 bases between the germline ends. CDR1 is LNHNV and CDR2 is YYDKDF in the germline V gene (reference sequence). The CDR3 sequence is CATSVPNTEAFF. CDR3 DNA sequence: TGTGCCACCAGTGTCCCTAACACTGAAGCTTTCTTT. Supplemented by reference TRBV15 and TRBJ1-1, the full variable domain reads DAMVIQNPRYQVTQFGKPVTLSCSQTLNHNVMYWYQQKSSQAPKLLFHYYDKDFNNEADTPDNFQSRRPNTSFCFLDIRSPGLGDTAMYLCATSVPNTEAFFGQGTRLTVV.

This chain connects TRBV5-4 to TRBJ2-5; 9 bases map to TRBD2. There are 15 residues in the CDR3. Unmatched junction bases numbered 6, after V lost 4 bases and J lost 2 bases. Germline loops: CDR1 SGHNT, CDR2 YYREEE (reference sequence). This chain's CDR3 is CASSPQTSGQETQYF. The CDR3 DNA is TGTGCCAGCAGCCCCCAGACTAGCGGTCAAGAGACCCAGTACTTC. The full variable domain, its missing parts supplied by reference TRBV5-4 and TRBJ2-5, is ETGVTQSPTHLIKTRGQQVTLRCSSQSGHNTVSWYQQALGQGPQFIFQYYREEENGRGNFPPRFSGLQFPNYSSELNVNALELDDSALYLCASSPQTSGQETQYFGPGTRLLVL.

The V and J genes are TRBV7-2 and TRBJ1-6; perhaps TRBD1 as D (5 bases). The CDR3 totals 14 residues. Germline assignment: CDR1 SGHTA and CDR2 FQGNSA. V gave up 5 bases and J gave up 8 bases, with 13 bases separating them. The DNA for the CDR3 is TGTGCCAGCAGCCCCGTTCAGGGCTATTCACCCCTCCACTTT. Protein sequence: CASSPVQGYSPLHF.

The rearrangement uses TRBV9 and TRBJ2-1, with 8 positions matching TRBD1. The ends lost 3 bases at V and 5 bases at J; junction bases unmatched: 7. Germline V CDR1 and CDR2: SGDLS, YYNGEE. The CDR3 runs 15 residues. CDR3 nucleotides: TGTGCCAGCAGCGCCCGACAGGGGACCAACAATGAGCAGTTCTTC. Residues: CASSARQGTNNEQFF.

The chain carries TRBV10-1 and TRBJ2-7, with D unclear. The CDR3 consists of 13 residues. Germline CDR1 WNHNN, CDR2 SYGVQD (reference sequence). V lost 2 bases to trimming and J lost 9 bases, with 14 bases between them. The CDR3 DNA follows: TGCGCCAGCAGTGAGGGAATGATGATGGGGCAGTACTTC. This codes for CASSEGMMMGQYF.

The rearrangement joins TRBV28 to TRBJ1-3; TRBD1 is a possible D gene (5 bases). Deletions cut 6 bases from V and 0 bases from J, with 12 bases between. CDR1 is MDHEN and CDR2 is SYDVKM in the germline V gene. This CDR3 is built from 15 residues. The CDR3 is CASSLGTNSGNTIYF. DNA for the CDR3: TGTGCCAGCAGCCTAGGGACTAACTCTGGAAACACCATATATTTT.

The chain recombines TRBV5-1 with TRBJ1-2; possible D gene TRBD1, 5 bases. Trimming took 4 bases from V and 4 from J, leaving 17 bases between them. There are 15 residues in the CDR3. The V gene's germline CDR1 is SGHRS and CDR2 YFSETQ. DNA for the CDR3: TGCGCCAGCAGCCAACCGGGGACGGTTGGCTATGGCTACACCTTC. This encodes CASSQPGTVGYGYTF.

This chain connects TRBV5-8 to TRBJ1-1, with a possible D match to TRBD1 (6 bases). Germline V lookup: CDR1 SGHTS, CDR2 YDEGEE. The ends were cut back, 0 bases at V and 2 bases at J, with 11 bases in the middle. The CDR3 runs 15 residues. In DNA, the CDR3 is TGTGCCAGCAGCTTGGGGGGGACACTTAACACTGAAGCTTTCTTT. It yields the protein CASSLGGTLNTEAFF.

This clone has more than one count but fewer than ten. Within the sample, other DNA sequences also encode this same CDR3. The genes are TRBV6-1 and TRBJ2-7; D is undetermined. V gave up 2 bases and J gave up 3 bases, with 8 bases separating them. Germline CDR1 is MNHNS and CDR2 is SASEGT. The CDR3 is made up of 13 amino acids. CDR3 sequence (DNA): TGTGCCAGCAGTGAAACACGAGACTACGAGCAGTACTTC. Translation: CASSETRDYEQYF.

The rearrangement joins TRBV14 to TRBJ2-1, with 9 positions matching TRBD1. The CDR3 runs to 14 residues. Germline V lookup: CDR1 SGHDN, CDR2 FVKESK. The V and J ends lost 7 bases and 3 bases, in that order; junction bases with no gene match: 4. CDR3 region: CASKVGQGYNEQFF. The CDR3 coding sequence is TGTGCCAGCAAAGTGGGACAGGGCTACAATGAGCAGTTCTTC.

CDR3 sequence: CASSLGQGDGYTF. The CDR3 DNA follows: TGTGCCAGCAGCTTAGGGCAGGGGGATGGCTACACCTTC. J is TRBJ1-2 and V is TRBV7-2; 7 nucleotides line up with TRBD1. Trimming at V came to 1 base and at J to 6 bases, leaving 2 bases not matched to a gene. This CDR3 spans 13 amino acids. Germline V gene data show CDR1 as SGHTA and CDR2 as FQGNSA.